The rows below give T cell receptor beta chains drawn from one sample of a study of shared clonotypes between healthy human individuals. Method: immunoSEQ multiplex PCR; TCRdb's copy keeps in-frame clones and lacks some. The data show some 500,000 clones, with around 95% seen just once and 0.05% to 0.08% held by the top ten. The sample consisted of naive CD4+ T cells sorted from blood. The source is a woman younger than 45 in good health. Each CDR3 is given without its conserved first and last residue.

V gene	J gene	CDR3 protein
TRBV4-1	TRBJ1-5	ASSQDPGQGAHQPQH
TRBV28	TRBJ2-3	ATWGRLTDTQY
TRBV5-1	TRBJ2-1	ASSLGSGNWPNEQF
TRBV5-1	TRBJ2-3	ASSLVGGWSTDTQY
TRBV28	TRBJ2-7	ASRGAGRSLPY
TRBV5-1	TRBJ2-5	ASSDYPSGGETQY
TRBV6-5	TRBJ1-3	ASSYFGAGNTIY
TRBV29-1	TRBJ2-7	SAGQTYEQY
TRBV5-1	TRBJ2-5	ASSLVPGGGEETQY
TRBV7-8	TRBJ1-3	ASSQGNTIY
TRBV5-1	TRBJ2-2	ASSPGGRETTGELF
TRBV13	TRBJ2-7	ASSFRLAHEQY
TRBV15	TRBJ1-3	ATSRSSGIGNTIY
TRBV4-1	TRBJ2-3	ASSQETSGTTDTQY
TRBV7-3	TRBJ2-2	ASSRLGNMGNTGELF
TRBV7-8	TRBJ1-3	ASSPLQGTGNTIY
TRBV18	TRBJ2-4	ASSPPGGDIQY